The 30 T cell receptor beta chains below were found in one sample sequenced in a study of graft-versus-host responses after intestinal transplantation. Generated by immunoSEQ multiplex PCR, the TCRdb table keeps only in-frame clones and is missing some. The table includes over 100,000 clones, roughly 91% detected once. These receptors lack a known antigen. Sequencing was performed on unstimulated CD4+ T cells sorted from spleen or lymph node cells, taken before intestinal transplant. These receptor sequences come from a human donor who received an intestinal transplant.

The V and J genes are TRBV2 and TRBJ2-1; unclear D gene. This CDR3 comprises 16 residues. V dropped 7 bases and J dropped 0 bases, with 16 bases sitting between them. Germline V CDR1 and CDR2: SNHLY, FYNNEI. The CDR3 loop is CASNDLVSISYNEQFF. The CDR3 DNA reads as TGTGCCAGCAATGACTTGGTCAGCATCTCCTACAATGAGCAGTTCTTC. Full variable domain (rest looked up from reference TRBV2 and TRBJ2-1): EPEVTQTPSHQVTQMGQEVILRCVPISNHLYFYWYRQILGQKVEFLVSFYNNEISEKSEIFDDQFSVERPDGSNFTLKIRSTKLEDSAMYFCASNDLVSISYNEQFFGPGTRLTVL.

The V call is TRBV5-8, the J call TRBJ2-1; the match to TRBD2 covers 12 bases. CDR1 is SGHTS, CDR2 YDEGEE, per germline. CDR3 length: 16 amino acids. V shed 3 bases and J 7 bases; nucleotides not matched to a gene: 8. The CDR3 bases are TGTGCCAGCAGCTACCTAGCGGGAGGGCCGGAGAATGAGCAGTTCTTC. The encoded protein is CASSYLAGGPENEQFF.

V and J are TRBV18 and TRBJ2-7; 9 positions agree with TRBD2. Trimming cost V 0 bases and J 1 base; bases outside gene matches: 7. CDR3 length: 17 residues. Germline loops: CDR1 KGHSH, CDR2 LQKENI. The CDR3 is CASSPPARAGGSYEQYF. CDR3 bases: TGTGCCAGCTCACCACCGGCGAGAGCGGGAGGTTCCTACGAGCAGTACTTC.

The chain links TRBV12-2 to TRBJ1-1. TRBV12-2 corresponds to a pseudogene. The CDR3 sequence is 14 residues long. As DNA, the CDR3 is TGTGCAAGTCGCCCGTTATTGTGGTACACTGAAGCTTTCTTT. Its translation is CASRPLLWYTEAFF.

The rearrangement uses TRBV14 and TRBJ1-2; 11 bases match TRBD1. Losses at the gene ends were 4 bases for V and 7 bases for J; bases not matched to a gene: 5. Per the germline V gene, CDR1 is SGHDN and CDR2 is FVKESK. The length of the CDR3 is 14 residues. CDR3 loop: CASSPGQGAPGYTF. In nucleotides, the CDR3 is TGTGCCAGCAGCCCAGGACAGGGGGCGCCTGGCTACACCTTC.

The V and J genes are TRBV5-6 and TRBJ2-7; D remains ambiguous. V dropped 2 bases and J dropped 5 bases, with 17 bases sitting between them. CDR1 is SGHDT and CDR2 is YYEEEE in the germline V gene. The CDR3 is 15 residues long. The CDR3 nucleotides read TGTGCCAGCAGCTTTCTTTCTCATAGGAGCAACGAGCAGTACTTC. Translating it yields CASSFLSHRSNEQYF.

This sequence joins TRBV20-1 and TRBJ2-1; unclear D gene. Germline loops: CDR1 DFQATT, CDR2 SNEGSKA (reference sequence). This CDR3 comprises 10 residues. The V end was cut by 6 bases, the J end by 4 bases, with 4 bases between. CDR3 in DNA: TGCAGTGCAATTTACAATGAGCAGTTCTTC. Protein: CSAIYNEQFF.

The rearrangement uses TRBV28 and TRBJ2-7; D not certain. V shed 3 bases and J shed 2 bases, with 5 bases lying between them. Germline V gene data show CDR1 as MDHEN and CDR2 as SYDVKM. The CDR3 consists of 12 residues. CDR3 DNA: TGTGCCAGCAGTTTTGTGACCTACGAGCAGTACTTC. It codes for CASSFVTYEQYF.

This chain links TRBV19 with TRBJ1-2; TRBD1 matches 10 bases. V dropped 3 bases and J dropped 6; count of bases not matched to a gene: 4. Germline CDR1 LNHDA, CDR2 SQIVND (reference sequence). This CDR3 is 14 amino acids long. CDR3: CASSIPGTGDGYTF. CDR3 bases: TGTGCCAGTAGTATCCCCGGGACAGGGGATGGCTACACCTTC.

The rearrangement uses TRBV19 and TRBJ2-1; 7 bases agree with TRBD2. The germline CDR1 and CDR2 sequences are LNHDA and SQIVND (reference sequence). The trim removed 3 bases at V and 2 bases at J, leaving 4 bases unmatched. The CDR3 totals 15 residues. The CDR3 spells CASSIREATYNEQFF. The CDR3 DNA follows: TGTGCCAGTAGTATTCGGGAGGCGACCTACAATGAGCAGTTCTTC.

This rearrangement joins TRBV5-1 to TRBJ2-5; possibly TRBD2 for D (5 bases). From germline, CDR1 is SGHRS and CDR2 YFSETQ. Between the trimmed V and J ends, which lost 5 bases and 5 bases, there was a span of 22 bases. The CDR3 spans 16 residues. CDR3 sequence (DNA): TGCGCCAGCAGACCTTGGACTTCAAAATCTGGGGAGACCCAGTACTTC. Translation: CASRPWTSKSGETQYF.

The V and J genes are TRBV6-1 and TRBJ1-1; 7 nucleotides agree with TRBD1. The CDR3 has 14 residues. Germline CDR1 reads MNHNS; CDR2 reads SASEGT. V lost 3 bases, J lost 4 bases, and 5 bases stayed unmatched. In DNA, the CDR3 is TGTGCCAGCAGTGAGTACCGGGACAGCACTGAAGCTTTCTTT. It specifies CASSEYRDSTEAFF.

This clone appeared a single time. This chain connects TRBV6-6 to TRBJ1-5; D gene unclear. Germline V gene lookup returns CDR1 MNHNY and CDR2 SVGAGI (reference sequence). Trimming took off 6 bases at V and 10 bases at J, with 13 bases between the two ends. The length of the CDR3 is 12 residues. Here the CDR3 reads CASRKGAEPQHF. In DNA form, the CDR3 reads TGTGCCAGCAGGAAAGGAGCCGAACCCCAGCATTTT.

This chain connects TRBV9 to TRBJ2-1; perhaps TRBD2 as D (6 bases). Germline V gene data show CDR1 as SGDLS and CDR2 as YYNGEE. The CDR3 is 14 residues long. Between the trimmed V and J ends, which lost 7 bases and 2 bases, there was a span of 13 bases. The CDR3, as DNA: TGTGCCAGCGGGTCCTGGGGGGCCTACAATGAGCAGTTCTTC. It encodes CASGSWGAYNEQFF.

As concerns this clone: Other DNA sequences within the sample encode an identical CDR3. This rearrangement joins TRBV28 to TRBJ1-5; a weak D match, TRBD1 (6 bases). Germline values: CDR1 MDHEN, CDR2 SYDVKM. The germline V and J ends were trimmed by 5 bases and 1 base, with 9 bases remaining between them. CDR3 length: 14 residues. CDR3 nucleotide sequence: TGTGCCAGCAGTAGGGGGGGAAGCAATCAGCCCCAGCATTTT. Encoded protein: CASSRGGSNQPQHF.

The chain is built from TRBV15 and TRBJ1-1, with 9 bases identical to TRBD1. The CDR3 has 14 residues. The germline CDR1 and CDR2 sequences are LNHNV and YYDKDF (reference sequence). V gave up 2 bases and J gave up 11 bases; unmatched junction bases: 9. The CDR3 bases are TGTGCCACCAGCAGATCGGACAGGGGTGGGCTGGCTTTCTTT. Translation gives CATSRSDRGGLAFF.

The gene calls are TRBV9 and TRBJ1-1; TRBD1 is a possible D gene (6 bases). Germline assignment: CDR1 SGDLS and CDR2 YYNGEE. With 4 bases removed from V and 1 base from J, the gap between germline ends came to 11 bases. This CDR3 has 14 amino acids. CDR3 loop: CASSPGAPNTEAFF. CDR3 DNA sequence: TGTGCCAGCAGCCCAGGGGCCCCGAACACTGAAGCTTTCTTT. Based on the CDR3 plus reference TRBV9 and TRBJ1-1, the full variable domain is DSGVTQTPKHLITATGQRVTLRCSPRSGDLSVYWYQQSLDQGLQFLIQYYNGEERAKGNILERFSAQQFPDLHSELNLSSLELGDSALYFCASSPGAPNTEAFFGQGTRLTVV.

J is TRBJ1-5 and V is TRBV19; TRBD1 might be the D (5 bases). The germline CDR1 and CDR2 sequences are LNHDA and SQIVND (reference sequence). V dropped 0 bases and J dropped 10 bases, with 13 bases sitting between them. The CDR3 loop spans 14 amino acids. The CDR3 region has the DNA TGTGCCAGTAGTATAGATAGAGGGGTCAGCCCCCAGCATTTT. Amino acids: CASSIDRGVSPQHF. The whole variable domain, remainder taken from reference TRBV19 and TRBJ1-5, is DGGITQSPKYLFRKEGQNVTLSCEQNLNHDAMYWYRQDPGQGLRLIYYSQIVNDFQKGDIAEGYSVSREKKESFPLTVTSAQKNPTAFYLCASSIDRGVSPQHFGDGTRLSIL.

In its sample, this clone was seen once. The rearrangement links TRBV29-1 to TRBJ1-5, with no clear D. The CDR3 is 12 residues long. In germline, CDR1 is SQVTM, CDR2 ANQGSEA. Trimming took 0 bases from V and 3 from J, leaving 3 bases between them. CDR3 region: CSVEEYNQPQHF. As DNA, the CDR3 is TGCAGCGTTGAAGAGTACAATCAGCCCCAGCATTTT.

The V call is TRBV6-5, the J call TRBJ1-4, with D hard to call. The CDR3 spans 15 residues. CDR1 and CDR2 (germline): MNHEY, SVGAGI. Trimming removed 8 bases from V and 0 bases from J, with 13 bases in between. In nucleotides, the CDR3 is TGTGCCAGCCAGCTCGGCGGTGCAACTAATGAAAAACTGTTTTTT. It codes for CASQLGGATNEKLFF.

J is TRBJ2-3 and V is TRBV18; no clear D gene. The CDR3 covers 13 residues. CDR1 is KGHSH and CDR2 is LQKENI in the germline V gene. The germline V and J ends were trimmed by 3 bases and 5 bases, with 9 bases remaining between them. This CDR3 is CASSPPLLDTQYF. The CDR3 nucleotides read TGTGCCAGCTCACCCCCGCTCCTAGATACGCAGTATTTT.

This chain uses TRBV30 with TRBJ2-1; 8 nucleotides line up with TRBD2. The CDR3 length is 15 residues. Germline CDR1 and CDR2: GTSNPN and SVGIG (reference sequence). V shed 4 bases, J shed 3 bases, and the junction held 8 bases outside the gene matches. CDR3 loop: CAWTSTSVDYNEQFF. CDR3 nucleotides: TGTGCCTGGACCTCGACTAGCGTCGACTACAATGAGCAGTTCTTC.

The rearrangement joins TRBV27 to TRBJ2-7, with 12 bases identical to TRBD2. The CDR3 length is 17 residues. Germline CDR1 reads MNHEY; CDR2 reads SMNVEV (reference sequence). V trimming: 6 bases; J trimming: 1 base; junction bases outside the gene matches: 10. CDR3 nucleotides: TGTGCCAGCAGACAAACTAGCGGGAGGTTTCGTTCCTACGAGCAGTACTTC. Translated, it gives CASRQTSGRFRSYEQYF.

J is TRBJ2-1 and V is TRBV5-1; the D gene is possibly TRBD1 (6 bases). V was cut by 0 bases and J by 5 bases, with 15 bases left in between. The germline V gene has CDR1 SGHRS and CDR2 YFSETQ. The CDR3 has 16 residues. The CDR3 DNA reads as TGCGCCAGCAGCTTGGATGCCTACACAGGGAACAATGAGCAGTTCTTC. It codes for CASSLDAYTGNNEQFF.

The chain joins TRBV7-8 to TRBJ2-7, with TRBD1 matching over 11 bases. Germline V lookup: CDR1 SGHVS, CDR2 FQNEAQ. The CDR3 extends over 15 amino acids. The V segment lost 5 bases and the J segment 7 bases; nucleotides outside the gene matches: 10. CDR3 sequence: CASSAHWDRGKEQYF. The DNA of the CDR3 is TGTGCCAGCAGCGCGCACTGGGACAGGGGGAAGGAGCAGTACTTC.

This clone has only a few counts. This chain joins TRBV28 and TRBJ2-6; TRBD1 or TRBD2 may be the D gene (5 bases each). This CDR3 spans 16 amino acids. CDR1 is MDHEN, CDR2 SYDVKM, per germline. Trimming stripped 3 bases from V and 0 bases from J, with 9 bases between. The CDR3 loop reads CASSLWGISGANVLTF. In DNA form, the CDR3 reads TGTGCCAGCAGTTTGTGGGGGATCTCTGGGGCCAACGTCCTGACTTTC.

The chain is built from TRBV14 and TRBJ2-1; possibly TRBD2 for D (5 bases). Germline lookup yields CDR1 SGHDN and CDR2 FVKESK. The CDR3 is 15 amino acids. V gave up 6 bases and J gave up 2 bases, with 14 bases separating them. CDR3 in DNA: TGTGCCAGCAGATTGGGAGAGGGAGCCTACAATGAGCAGTTCTTC. Its translation is CASRLGEGAYNEQFF.

V and J are TRBV12-5 and TRBJ2-3, with TRBD2 identical over 11 bases. Germline loops: CDR1 LGHNT, CDR2 FRNRAP. V dropped 1 base and J dropped 4; count of bases not matched to a gene: 7. The CDR3 has 17 amino acids. For the CDR3, the DNA is TGTGCTAGTGGTTTGGAAGAACTAGCGGGAGAAGCAGATACGCAGTATTTT. The encoded protein is CASGLEELAGEADTQYF.

The CDR3 DNA follows: TGCGCCAGCAGCTTGGACAGGGTCAACACTGAAGCTTTCTTT. Translation: CASSLDRVNTEAFF. V usage is TRBV5-1 and J usage is TRBJ1-1; a weak D match, TRBD1 (6 bases). V lost 0 bases and J 2 bases, leaving 8 bases between the germline ends. CDR1 is SGHRS and CDR2 is YFSETQ in the germline V gene. CDR3 length equals 14 residues.

This rearrangement joins TRBV5-4 to TRBJ2-1, with 9 nucleotides matching TRBD2. Germline-derived CDR1 and CDR2 are SGHNT and YYREEE (reference sequence). There are 15 residues in the CDR3. Trimming took 4 bases from V and 8 from J; bases not matched to a gene: 10. The DNA of the CDR3 is TGTGCCAGCAGCCGATCTAGCGGGAACCGTGATGAGCAGTTCTTC. Its translation: CASSRSSGNRDEQFF. The entire variable domain, with the rest obtained from reference TRBV5-4 and TRBJ2-1, is as follows: ETGVTQSPTHLIKTRGQQVTLRCSSQSGHNTVSWYQQALGQGPQFIFQYYREEENGRGNFPPRFSGLQFPNYSSELNVNALELDDSALYLCASSRSSGNRDEQFFGPGTRLTVL.